This T cell receptor beta chain was documented in a study of blood T cell repertoires in COVID-19. This clone was counted between two and nine times. This CDR3 fails to terminate in the conserved phenylalanine or tryptophan, so it likely reflects a read error. It is unclear where the CDR3 begins or ends on the DNA, so no DNA is shown, and the CDR3 is as TCRdb lists it. Sequenced by immunoSEQ multiplex PCR; TCRdb stores in-frame clones only, minus some. The repertoire consists of tens of thousands of clones, with over 60% occurring once and the leading ten covering 15% to 20%. The sample was peripheral blood. This clonotype was sampled from a man younger than 45 with COVID-19, enrolled during active disease.

The CDR3 loop reads CASSSTVP. V gene TRBV27 combines with J gene TRBJ1-5; the D call of TRBD1 is as the table states it, not checked on the DNA. The CDR3 is 8 residues long, counting both termini. From germline, CDR1 is MNHEY and CDR2 SMNVEV (reference sequence).